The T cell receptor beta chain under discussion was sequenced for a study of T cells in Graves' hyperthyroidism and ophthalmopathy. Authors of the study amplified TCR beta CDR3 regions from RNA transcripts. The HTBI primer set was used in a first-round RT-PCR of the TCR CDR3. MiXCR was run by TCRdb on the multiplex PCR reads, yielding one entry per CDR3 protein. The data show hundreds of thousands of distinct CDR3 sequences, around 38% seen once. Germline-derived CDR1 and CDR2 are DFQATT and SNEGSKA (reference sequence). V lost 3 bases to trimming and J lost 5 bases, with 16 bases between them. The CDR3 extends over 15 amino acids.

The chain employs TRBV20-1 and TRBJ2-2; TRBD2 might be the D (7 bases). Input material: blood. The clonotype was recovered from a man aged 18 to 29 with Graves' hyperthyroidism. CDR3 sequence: CSARFAGAGTGELFF. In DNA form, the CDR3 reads TGCAGTGCTAGGTTTGCGGGGGCAGGGACCGGGGAGCTGTTTTTT.